One TCR beta chain is described in this entry. Its antigen specificity is not known. No base quality values were provided; no much bigger clone lies one nucleotide off. This sample was taken from a study of control samples from healthy donors and cancer patients (dated by TCRdb to the early 2020s). Library preparation used the immunoSEQ multiplex PCR assay. Drawn from immuneACCESS, this table holds only the in-frame rearrangements with V and J called that TCRdb kept. Clones are partly lost; checked studies trace under half to an unresolved V gene and leave the rest unexplained. The sample profile shows about 80,000 clones; roughly 88% of them were found once. Approximately 5.1% of the sample comes from the top ten. From the cysteine up to the phenylalanine, the CDR3 has a length of 16 residues. Of the read, only the CDR3 DNA is kept; its 48 bases are in frame from base 1. According to the germline V gene, CDR1 reads MNHNS and CDR2 reads SASEGT. For this chain, trimming is 3 bases at the V end and 5 bases at the J end, and the number of junction bases without a gene match is 12.

The sequenced material came from blood. Recombination joined TRBV6-1 with TRBJ1-1; a stretch of 7 junction bases matches TRBD1. This sequence was found in a woman between 50 and 59 years old in good health. The CDR3 here reads CASSDYKGRGETEAFF. In nucleotide form, the sequence is TGTGCCAGCAGTGATTATAAGGGCAGGGGGGAAACTGAAGCTTTCTTT.